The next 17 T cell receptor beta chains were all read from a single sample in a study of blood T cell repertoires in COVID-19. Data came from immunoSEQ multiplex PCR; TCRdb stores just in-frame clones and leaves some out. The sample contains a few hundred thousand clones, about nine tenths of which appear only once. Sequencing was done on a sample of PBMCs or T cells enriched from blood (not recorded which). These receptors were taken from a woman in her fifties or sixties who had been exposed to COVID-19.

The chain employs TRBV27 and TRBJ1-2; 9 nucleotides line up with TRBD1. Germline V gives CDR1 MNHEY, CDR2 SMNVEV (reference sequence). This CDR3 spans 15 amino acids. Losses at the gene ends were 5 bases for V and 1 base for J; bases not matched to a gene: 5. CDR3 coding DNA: TGTGCCAGCAGTCCCGGGACAGGGTTTAACTATGGCTACACCTTC. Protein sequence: CASSPGTGFNYGYTF.

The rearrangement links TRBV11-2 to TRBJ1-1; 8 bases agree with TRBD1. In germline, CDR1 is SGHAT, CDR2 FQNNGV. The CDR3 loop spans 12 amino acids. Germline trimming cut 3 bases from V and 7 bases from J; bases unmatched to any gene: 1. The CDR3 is CASSFGTGEAFF. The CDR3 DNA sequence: TGTGCCAGCAGCTTCGGGACAGGTGAAGCTTTCTTT.

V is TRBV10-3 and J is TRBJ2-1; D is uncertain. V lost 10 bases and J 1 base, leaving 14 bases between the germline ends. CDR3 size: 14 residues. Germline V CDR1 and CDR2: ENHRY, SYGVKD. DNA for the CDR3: TGTGCCACCAAGGTGGAGACTTCCTACAATGAGCAGTTCTTC. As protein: CATKVETSYNEQFF.

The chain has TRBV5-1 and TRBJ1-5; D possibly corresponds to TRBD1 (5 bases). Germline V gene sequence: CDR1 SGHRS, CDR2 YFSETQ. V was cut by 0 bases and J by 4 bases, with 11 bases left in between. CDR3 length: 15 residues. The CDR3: CASSLGDSPNQPQHF. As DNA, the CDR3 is TGCGCCAGCAGCTTGGGTGACAGTCCGAATCAGCCCCAGCATTTT.

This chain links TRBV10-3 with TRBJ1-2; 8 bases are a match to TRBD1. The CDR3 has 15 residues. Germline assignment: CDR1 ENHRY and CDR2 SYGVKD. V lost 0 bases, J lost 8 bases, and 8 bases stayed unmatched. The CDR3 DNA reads TGTGCCATCAGTGAGTCGAGAGGCAGGGGGCAAGGCTACACCTTC. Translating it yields CAISESRGRGQGYTF.

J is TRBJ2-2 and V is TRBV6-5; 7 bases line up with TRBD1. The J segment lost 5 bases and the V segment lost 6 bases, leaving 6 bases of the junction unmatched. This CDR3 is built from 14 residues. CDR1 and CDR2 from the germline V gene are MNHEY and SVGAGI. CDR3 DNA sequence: TGTGCCAGCAGAGGGGGCTTGAGGACCGGGGAGCTGTTTTTT. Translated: CASRGGLRTGELFF.

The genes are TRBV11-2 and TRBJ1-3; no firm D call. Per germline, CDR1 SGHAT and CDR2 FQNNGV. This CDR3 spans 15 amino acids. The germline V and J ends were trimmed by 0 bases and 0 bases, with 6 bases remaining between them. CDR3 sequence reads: CASSLEALSGNTIYF. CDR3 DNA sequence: TGTGCCAGCAGCTTAGAGGCCCTCTCTGGAAACACCATATATTTT.

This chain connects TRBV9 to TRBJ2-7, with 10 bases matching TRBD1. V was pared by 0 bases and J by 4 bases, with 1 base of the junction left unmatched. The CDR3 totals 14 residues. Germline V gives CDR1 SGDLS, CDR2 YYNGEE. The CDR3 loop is CASSVGQGAYEQYF. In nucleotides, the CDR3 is TGTGCCAGCAGCGTAGGACAGGGGGCATACGAGCAGTACTTC.

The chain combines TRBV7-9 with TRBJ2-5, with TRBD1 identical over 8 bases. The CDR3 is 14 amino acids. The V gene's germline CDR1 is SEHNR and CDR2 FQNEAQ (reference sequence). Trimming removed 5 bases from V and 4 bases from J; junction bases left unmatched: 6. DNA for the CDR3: TGTGCCAGCAGCCAGGGGACAGGCCGAGAGACCCAGTACTTC. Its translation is CASSQGTGRETQYF.

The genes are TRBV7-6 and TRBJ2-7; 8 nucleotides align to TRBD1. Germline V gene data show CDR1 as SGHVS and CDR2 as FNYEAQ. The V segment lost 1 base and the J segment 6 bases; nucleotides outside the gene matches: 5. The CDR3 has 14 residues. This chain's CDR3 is CASSLGQGAGEQYF. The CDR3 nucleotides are TGTGCCAGCAGCTTAGGGCAGGGGGCTGGCGAGCAGTACTTC.

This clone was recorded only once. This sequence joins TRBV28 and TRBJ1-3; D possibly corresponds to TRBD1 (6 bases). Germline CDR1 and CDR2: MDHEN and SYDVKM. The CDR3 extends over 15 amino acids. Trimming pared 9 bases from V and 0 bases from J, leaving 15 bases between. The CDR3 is CASPTGDFSGNTIYF. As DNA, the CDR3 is TGTGCCAGTCCGACAGGCGACTTCTCTGGAAACACCATATATTTT.

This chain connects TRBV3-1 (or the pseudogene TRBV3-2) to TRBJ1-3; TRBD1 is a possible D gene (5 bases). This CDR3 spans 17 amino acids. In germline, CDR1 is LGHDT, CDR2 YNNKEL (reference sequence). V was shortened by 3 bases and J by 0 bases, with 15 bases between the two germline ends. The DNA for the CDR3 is TGTGCCAGCAGCCAGAGATCCGAGACAGCCTCTGGAAACACCATATATTTT. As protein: CASSQRSETASGNTIYF.

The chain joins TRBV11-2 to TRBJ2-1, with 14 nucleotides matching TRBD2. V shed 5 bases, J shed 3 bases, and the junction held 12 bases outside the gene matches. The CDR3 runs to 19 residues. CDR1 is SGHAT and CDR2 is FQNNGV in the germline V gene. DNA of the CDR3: TGTGCCAGCAGCCTAATCCTTACTGGGACTAGCGGGGGCTACAATGAGCAGTTCTTC. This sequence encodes CASSLILTGTSGGYNEQFF.

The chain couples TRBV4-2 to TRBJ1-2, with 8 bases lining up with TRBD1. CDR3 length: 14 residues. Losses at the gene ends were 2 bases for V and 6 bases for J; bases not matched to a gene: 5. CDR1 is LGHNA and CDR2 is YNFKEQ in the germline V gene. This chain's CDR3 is CASSQIQGGDGYTF. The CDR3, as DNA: TGTGCCAGCAGCCAAATACAGGGGGGCGATGGCTACACCTTC.

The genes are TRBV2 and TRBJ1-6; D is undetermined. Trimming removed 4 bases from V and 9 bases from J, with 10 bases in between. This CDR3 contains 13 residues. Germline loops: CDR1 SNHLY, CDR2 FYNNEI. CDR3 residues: CASSGRWVSPLHF. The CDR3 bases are TGTGCCAGCAGTGGGCGGTGGGTTTCACCCCTCCACTTT. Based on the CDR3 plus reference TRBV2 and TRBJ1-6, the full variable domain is EPEVTQTPSHQVTQMGQEVILRCVPISNHLYFYWYRQILGQKVEFLVSFYNNEISEKSEIFDDQFSVERPDGSNFTLKIRSTKLEDSAMYFCASSGRWVSPLHFGNGTRLTVT.

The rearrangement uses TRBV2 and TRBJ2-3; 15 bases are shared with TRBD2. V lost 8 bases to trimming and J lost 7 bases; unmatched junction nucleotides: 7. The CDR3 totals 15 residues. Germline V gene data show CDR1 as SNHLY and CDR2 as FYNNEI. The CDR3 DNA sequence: TGTGCCAGCGGGACGGGACTAGCGGGGGGATATACGCAGTATTTT. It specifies CASGTGLAGGYTQYF.

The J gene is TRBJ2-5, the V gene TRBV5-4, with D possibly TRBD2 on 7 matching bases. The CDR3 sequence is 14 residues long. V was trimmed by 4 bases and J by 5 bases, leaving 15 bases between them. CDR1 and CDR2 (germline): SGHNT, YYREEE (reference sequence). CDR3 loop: CASSQTGGGETQYF. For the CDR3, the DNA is TGTGCCAGCAGCCAGACGGGGGGCGGGGAGACCCAGTACTTC. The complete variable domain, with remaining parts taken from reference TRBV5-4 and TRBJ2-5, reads ETGVTQSPTHLIKTRGQQVTLRCSSQSGHNTVSWYQQALGQGPQFIFQYYREEENGRGNFPPRFSGLQFPNYSSELNVNALELDDSALYLCASSQTGGGETQYFGPGTRLLVL.